One T cell receptor beta chain is described in this entry. As yet, its antigen is unknown. These data are taken from a study of cytomegalovirus exposure and HLA in healthy donors. Whole-study findings and limits: Cytomegalovirus status was reportedly diagnosed by the classifier with high sensitivity and specificity. Immune exposure information available was restricted to CMV serostatus.

V shed 6 bases and J 4 bases; nucleotides not matched to a gene: 5. The CDR3 spans 15 residues. Germline CDR1 SGHTA, CDR2 FQGTGA. This PCR relied on a set of 60 Vbeta primers and 13 Jbeta primers. TCRdb's table, derived via immunoSEQ multiplex PCR, lists solely in-frame clones and lacks some. Of approximately 150,000 clones listed, roughly 75% are singletons. The chain combines TRBV7-3 with TRBJ2-1; 11 nucleotides match TRBD1. Material for sequencing was PBMCs. This clonotype was obtained from a man aged 35-49 years in good health and CMV-seronegative. The CDR3 DNA follows: TGTGCCAGCAGTTGGGGACAGGGGGAGTACAATGAGCAGTTCTTC. Encoded protein: CASSWGQGEYNEQFF.